This passage covers 10 T cell receptor beta chains from one sample sequenced in a study of CD8 T cells in Susac syndrome. Random hexamers primed reverse transcription of about 0.5 to 1 ug RNA. TCRdb reprocessed the immunoSEQ multiplex PCR reads with MiXCR, giving one entry per CDR3 protein. The sample has some 300,000 distinct CDR3 sequences; over 75% are singletons. Sequenced input: CD8+ T cells from PBMCs. Source of these receptors: a human donor with multiple sclerosis.

V and J are TRBV2 and TRBJ1-2, with 7 bases that match TRBD1. From germline, CDR1 is SNHLY and CDR2 FYNNEI. Trimming cost V 6 bases and J 1 base; bases outside gene matches: 8. This CDR3 region has 15 residues. CDR3: CASRKAGGGNYGYTF. In DNA form, the CDR3 reads TGTGCCAGCAGGAAAGCAGGGGGGGGTAACTATGGCTACACCTTC.

CDR3 sequence: CSAPRALSYEQYF. Here the CDR3 DNA reads TGCAGTGCCCCTCGGGCCCTCTCCTACGAGCAGTACTTC. This sequence joins TRBV20-1 and TRBJ2-7; D remains ambiguous. This CDR3 has 13 amino acids. The germline CDR1 and CDR2 sequences are DFQATT and SNEGSKA (reference sequence). The V end was cut by 6 bases, the J end by 0 bases, with 12 bases between.

The chain uses TRBV20-1 and TRBJ1-2, with D maybe TRBD1 (5 bases). The CDR3 sequence is 17 residues long. With 0 bases removed from V and 2 bases from J, the gap between germline ends came to 19 bases. Germline assignment: CDR1 DFQATT and CDR2 SNEGSKA (reference sequence). The CDR3 protein is CSARDKVGVDSNYGYTF. CDR3 DNA sequence: TGCAGTGCTAGAGATAAAGTGGGGGTAGACAGCAACTATGGCTACACCTTC.

J is TRBJ2-1 and V is TRBV9; the D is unclear. V lost 5 bases and J 0 bases, leaving 15 bases between the germline ends. CDR1 and CDR2 from the germline V gene are SGDLS and YYNGEE. The CDR3 spans 16 residues. The chain's CDR3 is CASSPGPGRSYNEQFF. The CDR3 DNA reads as TGTGCCAGCAGTCCCGGCCCCGGGCGCTCCTACAATGAGCAGTTCTTC.

This clonotype was detected once. The chain recombines TRBV28 with TRBJ1-1; a possible D gene is TRBD1 (6 bases). Looked up from germline, CDR1 is MDHEN and CDR2 is SYDVKM. The CDR3 runs to 15 residues. The ends were cut back, 6 bases at V and 5 bases at J, with 19 bases in the middle. CDR3: CASRPLAGVGTEAFF. The CDR3 nucleotides are TGTGCCAGCAGGCCACTGGCAGGGGTGGGGACTGAAGCTTTCTTT.

V is TRBV7-9 and J is TRBJ2-1, with 8 bases identical to TRBD2. V was clipped by 1 base and J by 0 bases; unmatched bases: 5. This CDR3 has 17 amino acids. Germline V gene lookup returns CDR1 SEHNR and CDR2 FQNEAQ (reference sequence). The chain's CDR3 is CASSLGLAGSSYNEQFF. The DNA of the CDR3 is TGTGCCAGCAGCTTAGGGCTAGCGGGCAGCTCCTACAATGAGCAGTTCTTC.

This clonotype appeared a few times. The chain couples TRBV6-1 to TRBJ2-5; 10 nucleotides match TRBD2. Germline V lookup: CDR1 MNHNS, CDR2 SASEGT. The CDR3 sequence is 16 residues long. V lost 4 bases, J lost 5 bases, and 10 bases stayed unmatched. CDR3 in DNA: TGTGCCAGCAGTGTCTTAAGCGGGGGGGGAGAGGAGACCCAGTACTTC. It encodes CASSVLSGGGEETQYF.

The chain couples TRBV9 to TRBJ2-3; TRBD2 aligns across 8 bases. Germline V gene sequence: CDR1 SGDLS, CDR2 YYNGEE. The length of the CDR3 is 14 residues. J lost 4 bases, V lost 4 bases, and 5 bases had no gene match. The CDR3 reads CASSISGAADTQYF. The CDR3 DNA reads TGTGCCAGCAGCATTAGCGGGGCCGCAGATACGCAGTATTTT.

This chain joins TRBV19 and TRBJ1-2; no clear D gene. The germline CDR1 and CDR2 sequences are LNHDA and SQIVND (reference sequence). The CDR3 contains 14 residues. Trimming removed 2 bases at V and 4 bases at J, with 11 bases between. CDR3 in amino acids: CASSIPGLSYGYTF. The CDR3 DNA follows: TGTGCCAGTAGTATACCGGGCTTAAGCTATGGCTACACCTTC.

Comments on this clonotype: The CDR3 does not close with the conserved phenylalanine or tryptophan, likely indicating a read error. The chain carries TRBV19 and TRBJ2-7, with 15 bases identical to TRBD2. V dropped 5 bases and J dropped 2; count of bases not matched to a gene: 7. Germline assignment: CDR1 LNHDA and CDR2 SQIVND (reference sequence). This CDR3 has 17 residues. The CDR3 region is CASSSGTSGRPTYEQYL. The CDR3 DNA reads TGTGCCAGTAGTTCCGGGACTAGCGGGAGGCCTACCTACGAGCAGTACCTC.